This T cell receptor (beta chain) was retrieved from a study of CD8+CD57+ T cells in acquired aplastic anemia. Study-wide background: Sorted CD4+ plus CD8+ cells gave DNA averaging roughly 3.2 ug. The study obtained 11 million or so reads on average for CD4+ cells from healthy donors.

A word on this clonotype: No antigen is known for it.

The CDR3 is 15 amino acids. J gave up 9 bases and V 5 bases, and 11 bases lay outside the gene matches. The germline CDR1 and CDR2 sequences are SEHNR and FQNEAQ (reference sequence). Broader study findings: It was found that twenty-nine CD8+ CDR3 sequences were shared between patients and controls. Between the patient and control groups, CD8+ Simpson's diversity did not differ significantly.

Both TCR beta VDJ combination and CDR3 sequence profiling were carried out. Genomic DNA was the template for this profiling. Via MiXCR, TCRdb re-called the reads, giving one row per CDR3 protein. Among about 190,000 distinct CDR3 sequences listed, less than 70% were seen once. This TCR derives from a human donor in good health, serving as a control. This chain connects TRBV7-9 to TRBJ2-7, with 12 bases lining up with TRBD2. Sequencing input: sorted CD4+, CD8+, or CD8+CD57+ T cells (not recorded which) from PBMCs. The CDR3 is CASSPKGLAGGRQYF. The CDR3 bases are TGTGCCAGCAGCCCAAAGGGCCTAGCGGGGGGGCGGCAGTACTTC.